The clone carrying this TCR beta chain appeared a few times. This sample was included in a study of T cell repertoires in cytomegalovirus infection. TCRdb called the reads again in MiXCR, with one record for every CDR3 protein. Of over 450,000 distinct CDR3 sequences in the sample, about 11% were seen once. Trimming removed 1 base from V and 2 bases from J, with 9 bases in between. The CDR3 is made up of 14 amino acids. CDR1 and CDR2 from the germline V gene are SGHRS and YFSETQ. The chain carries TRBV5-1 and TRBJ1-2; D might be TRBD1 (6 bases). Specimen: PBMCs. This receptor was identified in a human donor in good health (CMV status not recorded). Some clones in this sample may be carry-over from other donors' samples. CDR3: CASSLWTANYGYTF. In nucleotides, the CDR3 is TGCGCCAGCAGCTTGTGGACAGCGAACTATGGCTACACCTTC.